This TCR beta chain was recovered during a study of T-cell reconstitution after alpha-beta-depleted transplantation in children. Trimming cost V 10 bases and J 2 bases, with 17 bases left between them. The CDR3 totals 14 residues. Unique molecular identifiers were built into the TCRbeta library. MiXCR, run by TCRdb on the PCR reads, gives a single entry per CDR3 protein. This sample has 600,000 to 700,000 distinct CDR3 sequences, with around a sixth found just once. The receptor's source is a human donor who donated a stem cell graft to a child with acute myeloid leukemia. The genes are TRBV12-3 or TRBV12-4 and TRBJ2-5; maybe TRBD2 (5 bases). Sequencing was performed on PBMCs from the stem cell graft donor, taken from the stem cell graft. CDR3 in amino acids: CATSGSTQQETQYF. In DNA form, the CDR3 reads TGTGCCACTTCGGGGTCGACCCAACAAGAGACCCAGTACTTC.